This T cell receptor beta chain originates from a study of CD8+ T cells in alopecia areata. Study-wide context: Administration of oral tofacitinib to treated patients was at 5 to 10 mg twice daily.

As regards this clone: Its antigen is as yet unknown.

V lost 3 bases and J 10 bases, leaving 18 bases between the germline ends. The CDR3 has 13 residues. Germline values: CDR1 GTSNPN, CDR2 SVGIG (reference sequence). Findings and caveats of the study: With one nonresponder, baseline CD8+ expansion's link to response remains uncertain. Among patients, TCR sharing was less clear than in mice, a difference possibly due in part to HLA diversity in the patient population.

Treatment here: oral pan-JAK inhibitor, 5-10 mg twice daily. RNA, once extracted, was reverse transcribed into cDNA for use as the sequencing template. TCRdb's table, derived via immunoSEQ multiplex PCR, lists solely in-frame clones and lacks some. The sample contains about 160,000 clones, roughly two thirds of which appear only once. The genes are TRBV30 and TRBJ2-5; either TRBD1 or TRBD2 may fit D (5 bases each). The sample here was CD4+ T cells sorted from blood, taken at week 4, from a patient treated with tofacitinib. The origin of this receptor is a human donor with alopecia areata. This CDR3 is CAWSGTAEVSQYF. In DNA form, the CDR3 reads TGTGCCTGGAGCGGGACGGCCGAAGTGAGCCAGTACTTC.